Sequencing of this T cell receptor (beta chain) was carried out in a study of cytomegalovirus exposure and HLA in healthy donors. Study-wide results and limits: A later analysis appeared to link common viral pathogens to several of the most significant clusters. In an earlier analysis, about 87% or about 30%: the productive usage of most TCR beta V segments. There were some public TCRs occurring in many donors, but most TCR sequences were rare.

There are 14 residues in the CDR3. Germline values: CDR1 SGHTS, CDR2 YDEGEE. V was clipped by 5 bases and J by 2 bases, with 13 bases between them. On this clone itself: Its antigen is not identified.

Both 60 Vbeta primers and 13 Jbeta primers went into the PCR. The protocol was immunoSEQ multiplex PCR, while the TCRdb copy is restricted to in-frame clones and leaves out a portion. The sample lists 55,000 to 80,000 clones; around 79% were seen once. The source is a woman aged 30 to 39 in good health and CMV-seropositive. The sample was PBMCs. V and J are TRBV5-8 and TRBJ2-5, with D unclear. The DNA of the CDR3 is TGTGCCAGCAGTGGTGGTCTCCGGCAAGAGACCCAGTACTTC. Translation gives CASSGGLRQETQYF.